This TCR beta chain was retrieved from a study of shared clonotypes between healthy human individuals. Execution of the assay was at deep level. Each subset's genomic DNA was shared equally among a number of immunoSEQ plates. Using immunoSEQ multiplex PCR, the repertoire was profiled, and TCRdb retains in-frame clones only, with some absent. Of approximately 1.9 million clones in the sample, approximately 92% are singletons; the top ten hold over 1.5%. Naive CD8 populations comprised CD45RO-negative cells positively selected for CCR7, excluding terminally differentiated effector memory CD45RA+ cells. All donors were Caucasian adults living in Nashville, Tennessee. The source of this sequence is a man aged 18 to 29 in good health. Some clones in this sample may be carry-over from other donors' samples. The material sequenced was naive CD8+ T cells from PBMCs.

CDR3: CASSQSLGYNEQFF. For the CDR3, the DNA is TGCGCCAGCAGCCAATCTCTGGGCTACAATGAGCAGTTCTTC. V is TRBV4-1 and J is TRBJ2-1; no definite D call. The CDR3 sequence is 14 residues long. V was trimmed by 2 bases and J by 3 bases, leaving 8 bases between them. Germline V gene sequence: CDR1 MGHRA, CDR2 YSYEKL.